The rows below give T cell receptor beta chains drawn from one sample of a study of beta chain features in type 1 diabetes. The table came from immunoSEQ multiplex PCR; TCRdb's copy has only in-frame clones and leaves some out. The table records 250,000 or so clones, approximately 14% of them present only once. The sample was naive CD4+ T cells from blood. These receptor sequences come from a man aged 25-45 years with type 1 diabetes. Both conserved end residues are part of each CDR3. The order of the fields is clone size, V gene, D gene, J gene, CDR3 DNA, CDR3 protein. D genes are given only for firm matches. Not every row has a clone size; where given, it reads once, few, many or a size class.

>NA|TRBV21-1|NA|TRBJ1-1
TGTGCCAGCAGCAAAGTTGATCCCTCTTCGGGCACTGAAGCTTTCTTT
CASSKVDPSSGTEAFF
>few|TRBV14|TRBD1|TRBJ1-6
TGTGCCAGCAGCCAAAGACAGGGCGGTAATTCACCCCTCCACTTT
CASSQRQGGNSPLHF
>NA|TRBV2|TRBD2|TRBJ2-2
TGTGCCAGCAGTGTTACTAGCGGGGGGCGAGGCACCGGGGAGCTGTTTTTT
CASSVTSGGRGTGELFF
>NA|TRBV6-1|TRBD1|TRBJ1-1
TGTGCCAGCAGTGCGGAACAGGGGGCAGGCACTGAAGCTTTCTTT
CASSAEQGAGTEAFF
>NA|TRBV30|NA|TRBJ2-7
TGTGCGGTGGCGGTGCCCTACGAGCAGTACTTC
CAVAVPYEQYF
>NA|TRBV4-1|TRBD1|TRBJ2-6
TGCGCCAGCAGCCAGGGGACAGGGACCTCTGGGGCCAACGTCCTGACTTTC
CASSQGTGTSGANVLTF
>NA|TRBV27|TRBD1|TRBJ2-3
TGTGCCAGCAGGCTACAGGGGGCGGGAGATACGCAGTATTTT
CASRLQGAGDTQYF
>few|TRBV2|NA|TRBJ2-7
TGTGCCAGCAGTCCCCGGGGGAGCGAGCAGTACTTC
CASSPRGSEQYF
>few|TRBV14|NA|TRBJ1-6
TGTGCCAGCAGCCAAGGAGTGTCCAATTCACCCCTCCACTTT
CASSQGVSNSPLHF
>NA|TRBV5-4|TRBD2|TRBJ2-1
TGTGCCAGCAGCTTTGGGACTAGCGGGACCTACAATGAGCAGTTCTTC
CASSFGTSGTYNEQFF
>few|TRBV23-1|NA|TRBJ1-2
TGCGCCAGGGGGGGAAACTATGGCTACACCTTC
CARGGNYGYTF
>few|TRBV6-6|TRBD2|TRBJ2-5
TGTGCCAGCAGACCCATAGCGGGAGGGCCGTTAGAGACCCAGTACTTC
CASRPIAGGPLETQYF
>NA|TRBV4-1|NA|TRBJ2-6
TGCGCCAGGGGAGACTACCTCTCTGGGGCCAACGTCCTGACTTTC
CARGDYLSGANVLTF
>NA|TRBV6-1|NA|TRBJ2-3
TGTGCCAGCAGTGCCCGACTACCGCGGGGCACAGATACGCAGTATTTT
CASSARLPRGTDTQYF
>NA|TRBV11-2|NA|TRBJ2-5
TGTGCCAGCAGCTTGGGCCAGGGAGGTCAGACCCAGTACTTC
CASSLGQGGQTQYF
>few|TRBV11-2|TRBD2|TRBJ2-1
TGTGCCAGCAGCCCACTAGCGGGGGGCTACAATGAGCAGTTCTTC
CASSPLAGGYNEQFF
>few|TRBV18|NA|TRBJ1-5
TGTGCCAGCTCACCAGCAAGCCAGGGAGGAAATCAGCCCCAGCATTTT
CASSPASQGGNQPQHF
>NA|TRBV7-2|NA|TRBJ2-2
TGTGCCAGCAGCCAGTTGGAGTTAAGCACCGGGGAGCTGTTTTTT
CASSQLELSTGELFF
>NA|TRBV5-1|NA|TRBJ2-7
TGCGCCAGCAGCTGGGGGACAACCGGGGAGCAGTACTTC
CASSWGTTGEQYF
>few|TRBV5-4|TRBD1|TRBJ1-1
TGTGCCAGCAGCTTGGGACAGGGGGCTCAGAACACTGAAGCTTTCTTT
CASSLGQGAQNTEAFF
>NA|TRBV5-1|TRBD1|TRBJ1-1
TGCGCCAGCAGCTTGGGAACCGGGACAGGGGGCGACACTGAAGCTTTCTTT
CASSLGTGTGGDTEAFF
>few|TRBV7-9|NA|TRBJ2-7
TGTGCCAGCAGCTTATCACCAGGGTACGAGCAGTACTTC
CASSLSPGYEQYF
>NA|TRBV2|NA|TRBJ1-1
TGTGCCAGCACCAGAAGTACTGAAGCTTTCTTT
CASTRSTEAFF
>NA|TRBV28|NA|TRBJ1-1
TGTGCCGCCATACGGAGCACTGAAGCTTTCTTT
CAAIRSTEAFF
>NA|TRBV19|TRBD1|TRBJ2-5
TGTGCCAGTAGTATGGGGACAGGGGTCGAGACCCAGTACTTC
CASSMGTGVETQYF
>NA|TRBV11-2|NA|TRBJ2-3
TGTGCCAGCAGCCCAAGGGAGAGCACAGATACGCAGTATTTT
CASSPRESTDTQYF
>NA|TRBV2|NA|TRBJ2-1
TGTGCCAGCAGTCCCCAACAGTACAATGAGCAGTTCTTC
CASSPQQYNEQFF
>few|TRBV7-2|TRBD1|TRBJ2-3
TGTGCCAGCAGTACAGGGGGCCGCACAGATACGCAGTATTTT
CASSTGGRTDTQYF
>once|TRBV19|TRBD1|TRBJ2-1
TGTGCCAGTAGTCTCCGGACAGGGTACGATGAGCAGTTCTTC
CASSLRTGYDEQFF
>few|TRBV6-6|NA|TRBJ1-3
TGTGCCGCCCGAATCAGTGTGGGAAACACCATATATTTT
CAARISVGNTIYF
>few|TRBV18|NA|TRBJ2-7
TGTGCCAGCTCACCAGGAGGGCCCGGGGAGCAGTACTTC
CASSPGGPGEQYF
>NA|TRBV6-1|NA|TRBJ2-1
TGTGCCAGCAATTATAACAGGGTATCCTACAATGAGCAGTTCTTC
CASNYNRVSYNEQFF
>NA|TRBV11-2|NA|TRBJ2-5
TGTGCCAGCAGCTTACCGGGATCTAGGGCCCAGTACTTC
CASSLPGSRAQYF
>NA|TRBV20-1|NA|TRBJ1-1
TGCAGTGCTAACAGGAACACTGAAGCTTTCTTT
CSANRNTEAFF
>NA|TRBV4-2|TRBD2|TRBJ2-1
TGTGCCAGCAGCCAAGATGGGGATCCGGGGGGTGGTAATGAGCAGTTCTTC
CASSQDGDPGGGNEQFF
>few|TRBV30|TRBD1|TRBJ2-7
TGTGCCTGGAGTGCCCAGGGGGCGAGTGAGCAGTACTTC
CAWSAQGASEQYF
>few|TRBV5-1|NA|TRBJ1-2
TGCGCCAGCAGTGGGGGCGACTATGGCTACACCTTC
CASSGGDYGYTF
>once|TRBV5-1|TRBD1|TRBJ2-2
TGCGCCAGCAGCGAAGGGACAGGAGGCACCGGGGAGCTGTTTTTT
CASSEGTGGTGELFF
>NA|TRBV5-1|TRBD1|TRBJ1-6
TGCGCCAGCAGCTTTGGGACAGAGAATTCACCCCTCCACTTT
CASSFGTENSPLHF
>NA|TRBV7-8|TRBD1|TRBJ1-6
TGTGCCAGCAGCCCCGGGACAGGGCAGGGGCCACCCCTCCACTTT
CASSPGTGQGPPLHF
>few|TRBV18|NA|TRBJ2-2
TGTGCCAGCTCACCCAACACAGGGTCGAACACCGGGGAGCTGTTTTTT
CASSPNTGSNTGELFF
>NA|TRBV29-1|TRBD2|TRBJ2-5
TGCAGCGTTGTGGGGCTAGCGGCCGCCCAAGAGACCCAGTACTTC
CSVVGLAAAQETQYF
>few|TRBV6-5|NA|TRBJ1-1
TGTGCCAGCAGTAAGGGGCAGTTGACGGCCACTGAAGCTTTCTTT
CASSKGQLTATEAFF
>few|TRBV29-1|NA|TRBJ1-2
TGCAGCATAGGGGGGGATCTCGGCTACACCTTC
CSIGGDLGYTF
>NA|TRBV2|NA|TRBJ1-5
TGTGCCAGCAGTGTCGGACAGCATAGCAATCAGCCCCAGCATTTT
CASSVGQHSNQPQHF